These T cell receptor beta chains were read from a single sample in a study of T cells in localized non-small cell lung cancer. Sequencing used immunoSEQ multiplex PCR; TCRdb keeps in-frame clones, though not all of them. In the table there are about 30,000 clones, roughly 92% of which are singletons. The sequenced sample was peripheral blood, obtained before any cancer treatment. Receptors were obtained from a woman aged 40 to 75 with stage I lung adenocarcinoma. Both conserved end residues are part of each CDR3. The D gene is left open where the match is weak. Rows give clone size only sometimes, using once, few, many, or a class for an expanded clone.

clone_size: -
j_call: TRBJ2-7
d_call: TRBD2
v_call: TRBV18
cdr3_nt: TGTGCCAGCTCACCCCTTCCCCCGGGACTAGCTGGCGAGCAGTACTTC
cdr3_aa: CASSPLPPGLAGEQYF

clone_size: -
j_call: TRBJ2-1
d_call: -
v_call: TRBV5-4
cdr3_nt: TGTGCCAGCAGCTTGAAAGTATACAATGAGCAGTTCTTC
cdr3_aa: CASSLKVYNEQFF

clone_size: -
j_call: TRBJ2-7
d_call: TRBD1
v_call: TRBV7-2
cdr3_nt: TGTGCCAGCAGAAAGGACAGGGGGCACTACGAGCAGTACTTC
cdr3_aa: CASRKDRGHYEQYF

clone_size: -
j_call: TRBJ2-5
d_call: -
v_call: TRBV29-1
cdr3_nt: TGCAGCGTGATAAAAAACCTCCAAGAGACCCAGTACTTC
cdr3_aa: CSVIKNLQETQYF

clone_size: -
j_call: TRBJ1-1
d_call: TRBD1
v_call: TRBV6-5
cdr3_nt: TGTGCCAGCAGCACCTCAGGGGGGACTGAAGCTTTCTTT
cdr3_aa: CASSTSGGTEAFF

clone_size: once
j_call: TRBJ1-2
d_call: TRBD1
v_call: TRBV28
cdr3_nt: TGTGCCAGCAGTTTGGGGGGGGAGACAGGGGTCGGCTATGGCTACACCTTC
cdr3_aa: CASSLGGETGVGYGYTF

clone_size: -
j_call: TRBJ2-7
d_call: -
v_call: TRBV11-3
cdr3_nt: TGTGCCAGCAGCTCGGTCGACAGATACTTTTCCTACGAGCAGTACTTC
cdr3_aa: CASSSVDRYFSYEQYF

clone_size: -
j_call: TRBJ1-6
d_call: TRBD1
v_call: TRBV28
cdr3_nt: TGTGCCAGCAGCCTCAATCAGGGGGCAGGTTCACCCCTCCACTTT
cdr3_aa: CASSLNQGAGSPLHF

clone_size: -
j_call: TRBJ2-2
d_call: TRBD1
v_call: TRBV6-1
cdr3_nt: TGTGCCAGCAGTGAAGCGCGATTCTTACAGGGGGCGACCGGGGAGCTGTTTTTT
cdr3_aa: CASSEARFLQGATGELFF

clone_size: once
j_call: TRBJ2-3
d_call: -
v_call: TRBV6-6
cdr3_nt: TGTGCCAGTGCGCAGGGGAACACAGATACGCAGTATTTT
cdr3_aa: CASAQGNTDTQYF

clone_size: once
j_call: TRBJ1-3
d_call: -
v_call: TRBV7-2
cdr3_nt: TGTGCCAGCAGCTTTCCCGGAAACACCATATATTTT
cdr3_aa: CASSFPGNTIYF